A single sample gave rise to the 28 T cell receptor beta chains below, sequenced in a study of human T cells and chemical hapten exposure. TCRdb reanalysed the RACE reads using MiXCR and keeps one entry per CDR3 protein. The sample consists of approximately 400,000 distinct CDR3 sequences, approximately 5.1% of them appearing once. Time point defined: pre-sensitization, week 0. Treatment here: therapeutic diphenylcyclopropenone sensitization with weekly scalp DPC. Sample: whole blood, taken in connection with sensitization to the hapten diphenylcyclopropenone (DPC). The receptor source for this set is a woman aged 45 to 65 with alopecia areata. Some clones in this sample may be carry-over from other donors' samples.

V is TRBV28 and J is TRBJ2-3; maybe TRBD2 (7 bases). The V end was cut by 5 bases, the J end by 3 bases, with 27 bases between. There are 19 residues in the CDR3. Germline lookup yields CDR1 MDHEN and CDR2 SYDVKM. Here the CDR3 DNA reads TGTGCCAGCAGTCTATCCCCGGGGGGCGATGGGTATTTGACAGATACGCAGTATTTT. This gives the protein CASSLSPGGDGYLTDTQYF.

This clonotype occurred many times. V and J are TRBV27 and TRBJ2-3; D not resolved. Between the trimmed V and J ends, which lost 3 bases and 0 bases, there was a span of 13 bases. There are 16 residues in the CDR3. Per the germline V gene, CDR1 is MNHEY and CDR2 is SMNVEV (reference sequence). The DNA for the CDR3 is TGTGCCAGCAGTTTGGGCCCTCTCCTCAGCACAGATACGCAGTATTTT. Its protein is CASSLGPLLSTDTQYF.

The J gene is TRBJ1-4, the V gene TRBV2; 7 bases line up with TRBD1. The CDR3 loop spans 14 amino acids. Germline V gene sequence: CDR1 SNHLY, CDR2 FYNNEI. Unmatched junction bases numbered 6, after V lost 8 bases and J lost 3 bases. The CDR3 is CASDTGASNEKLFF. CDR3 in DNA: TGTGCCAGCGACACAGGGGCTTCTAATGAAAAACTGTTTTTT.

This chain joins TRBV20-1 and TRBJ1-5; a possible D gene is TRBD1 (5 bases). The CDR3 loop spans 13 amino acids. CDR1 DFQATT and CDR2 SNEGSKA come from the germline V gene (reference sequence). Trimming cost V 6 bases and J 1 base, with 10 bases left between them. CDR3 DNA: TGCAGTGCGCCGGGACGGAGCAATCAGCCCCAGCATTTT. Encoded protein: CSAPGRSNQPQHF.

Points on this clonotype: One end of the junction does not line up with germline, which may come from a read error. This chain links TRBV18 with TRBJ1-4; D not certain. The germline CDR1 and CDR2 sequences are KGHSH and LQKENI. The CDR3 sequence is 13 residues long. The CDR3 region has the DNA TGTTCCAGCTCACCGTCAACTAATGAAAAACTGTTTTTT. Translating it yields CSSSPSTNEKLFF. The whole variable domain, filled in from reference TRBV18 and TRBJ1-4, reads NAGVMQNPRHLVRRRGQEARLRCSPMKGHSHVYWYRQLPEEGLKFMVYLQKENIIDESGMPKERFSAEFPKEGPSILRIQQVVRGDSAAYFCSSSPSTNEKLFFGSGTQLSVL.

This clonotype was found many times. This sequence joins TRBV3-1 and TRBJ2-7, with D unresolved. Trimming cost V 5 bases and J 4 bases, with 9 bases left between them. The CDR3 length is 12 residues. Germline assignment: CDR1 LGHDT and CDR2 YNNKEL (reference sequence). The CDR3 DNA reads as TGTGCCAGCAGCTCGCGGATTTACGAGCAGTACTTC. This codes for CASSSRIYEQYF.

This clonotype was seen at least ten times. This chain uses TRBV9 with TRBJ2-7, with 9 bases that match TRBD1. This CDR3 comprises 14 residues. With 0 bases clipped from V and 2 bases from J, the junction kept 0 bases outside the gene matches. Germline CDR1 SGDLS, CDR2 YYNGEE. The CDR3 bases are TGTGCCAGCAGCGTAGGGACAGGGGCCTACGAGCAGTACTTC. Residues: CASSVGTGAYEQYF.

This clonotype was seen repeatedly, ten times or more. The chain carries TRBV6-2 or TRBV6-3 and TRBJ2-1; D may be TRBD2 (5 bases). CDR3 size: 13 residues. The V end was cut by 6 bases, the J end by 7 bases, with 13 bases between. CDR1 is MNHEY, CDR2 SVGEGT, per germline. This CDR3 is CASRPPGLNEQFF. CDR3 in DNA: TGTGCCAGCAGGCCCCCGGGGTTGAATGAGCAGTTCTTC.

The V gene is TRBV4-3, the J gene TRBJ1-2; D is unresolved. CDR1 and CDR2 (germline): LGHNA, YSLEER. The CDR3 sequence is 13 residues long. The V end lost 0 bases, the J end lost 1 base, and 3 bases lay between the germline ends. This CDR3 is CASSQELNYGYTF. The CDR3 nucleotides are TGCGCCAGCAGCCAAGAGCTTAACTATGGCTACACCTTC.

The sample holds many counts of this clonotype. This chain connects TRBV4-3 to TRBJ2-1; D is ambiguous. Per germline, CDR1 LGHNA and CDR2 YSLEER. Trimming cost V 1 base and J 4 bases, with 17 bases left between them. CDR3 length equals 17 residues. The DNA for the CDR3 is TGCGCCAGCAGCCAAGGGTCGATGGGTGTCCCTTACAATGAGCAGTTCTTC. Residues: CASSQGSMGVPYNEQFF.

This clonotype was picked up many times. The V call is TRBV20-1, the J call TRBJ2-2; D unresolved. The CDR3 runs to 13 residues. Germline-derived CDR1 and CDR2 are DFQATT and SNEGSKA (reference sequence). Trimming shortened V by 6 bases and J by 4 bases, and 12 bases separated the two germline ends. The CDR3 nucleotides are TGCAGTGCAAAGAACTATCGCACCGGGGAGCTGTTTTTT. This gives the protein CSAKNYRTGELFF.

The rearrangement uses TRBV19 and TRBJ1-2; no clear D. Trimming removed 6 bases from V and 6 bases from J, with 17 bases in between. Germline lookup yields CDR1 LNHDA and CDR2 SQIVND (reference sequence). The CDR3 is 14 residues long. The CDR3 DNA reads TGTGCCAGTAGGAGGGATGAGTCAGATGATGGCTACACCTTC. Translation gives CASRRDESDDGYTF. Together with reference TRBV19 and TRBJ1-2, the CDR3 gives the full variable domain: DGGITQSPKYLFRKEGQNVTLSCEQNLNHDAMYWYRQDPGQGLRLIYYSQIVNDFQKGDIAEGYSVSREKKESFPLTVTSAQKNPTAFYLCASRRDESDDGYTFGSGTRLTVV.

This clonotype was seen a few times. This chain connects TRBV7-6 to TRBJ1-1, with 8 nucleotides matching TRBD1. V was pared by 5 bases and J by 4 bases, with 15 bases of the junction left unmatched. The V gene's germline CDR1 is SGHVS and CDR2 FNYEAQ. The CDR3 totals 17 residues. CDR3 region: CASSPRIQGEVGTEAFF. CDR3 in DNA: TGTGCCAGCAGCCCGCGCATACAGGGGGAGGTGGGCACTGAAGCTTTCTTT.

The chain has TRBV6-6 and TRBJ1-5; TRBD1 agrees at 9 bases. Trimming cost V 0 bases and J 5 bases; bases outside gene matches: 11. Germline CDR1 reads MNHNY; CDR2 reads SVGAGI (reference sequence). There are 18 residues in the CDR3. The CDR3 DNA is TGTGCCAGCAGTTACTCTACAGGGGGCATCGGAAATTATCAGCCCCAGCATTTT. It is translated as CASSYSTGGIGNYQPQHF.

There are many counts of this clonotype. The CDR3 loop is CASSLSSAYEQYF. CDR3 nucleotide sequence: TGCGCCAGCAGCTTGTCCAGCGCCTACGAGCAGTACTTC. The gene calls are TRBV5-1 and TRBJ2-7; the D is unclear. Trimming pared 1 base from V and 2 bases from J, leaving 7 bases between. Germline CDR1 SGHRS, CDR2 YFSETQ. This CDR3 spans 13 amino acids.

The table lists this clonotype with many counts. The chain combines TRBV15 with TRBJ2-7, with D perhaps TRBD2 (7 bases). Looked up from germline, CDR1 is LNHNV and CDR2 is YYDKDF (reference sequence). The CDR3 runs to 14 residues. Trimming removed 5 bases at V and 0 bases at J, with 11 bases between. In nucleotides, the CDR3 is TGTGCCACCAGCTACGGGGGGCCCTCCTACGAGCAGTACTTC. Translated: CATSYGGPSYEQYF.

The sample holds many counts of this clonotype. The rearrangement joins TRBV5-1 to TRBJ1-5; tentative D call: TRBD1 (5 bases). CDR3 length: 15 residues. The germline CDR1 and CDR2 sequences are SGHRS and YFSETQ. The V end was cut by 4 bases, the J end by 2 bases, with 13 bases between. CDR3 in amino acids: CASSPGHAGNQPQHF. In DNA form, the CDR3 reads TGCGCCAGCAGCCCCGGACACGCTGGCAATCAGCCCCAGCATTTT.

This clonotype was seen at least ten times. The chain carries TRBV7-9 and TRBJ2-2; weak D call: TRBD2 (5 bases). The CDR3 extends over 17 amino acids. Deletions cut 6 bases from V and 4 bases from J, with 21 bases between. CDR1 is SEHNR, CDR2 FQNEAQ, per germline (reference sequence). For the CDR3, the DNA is TGTGCCAGCAGAACCTACGGGCTAGCAGGCCTCACCGGGGAGCTGTTTTTT. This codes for CASRTYGLAGLTGELFF. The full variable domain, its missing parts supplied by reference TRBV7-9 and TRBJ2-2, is DTGVSQNPRHKITKRGQNVTFRCDPISEHNRLYWYRQTLGQGPEFLTYFQNEAQLEKSRLLSDRFSAERPKGSFSTLEIQRTEQGDSAMYLCASRTYGLAGLTGELFFGEGSRLTVL.

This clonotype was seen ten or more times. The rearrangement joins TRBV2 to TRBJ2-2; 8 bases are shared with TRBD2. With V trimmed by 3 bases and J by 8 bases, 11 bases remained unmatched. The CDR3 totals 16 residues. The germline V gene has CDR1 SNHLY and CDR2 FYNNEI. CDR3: CASSEGVAGFGGELFF. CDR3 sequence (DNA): TGTGCCAGCAGTGAGGGAGTAGCGGGGTTCGGTGGGGAGCTGTTTTTT.

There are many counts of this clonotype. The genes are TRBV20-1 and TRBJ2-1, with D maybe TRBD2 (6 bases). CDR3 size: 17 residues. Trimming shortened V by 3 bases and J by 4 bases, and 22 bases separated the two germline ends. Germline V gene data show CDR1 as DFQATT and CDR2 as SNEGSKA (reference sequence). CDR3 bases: TGCAGTGCTAGGGGCCCTCGGAGGGATGGGGTATACAATGAGCAGTTCTTC. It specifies CSARGPRRDGVYNEQFF.

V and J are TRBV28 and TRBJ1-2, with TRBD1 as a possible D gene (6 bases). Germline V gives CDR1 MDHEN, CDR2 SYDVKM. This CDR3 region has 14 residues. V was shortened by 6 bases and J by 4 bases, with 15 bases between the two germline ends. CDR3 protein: CASSLGQRSYGYTF. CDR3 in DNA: TGTGCCAGCAGCCTCGGACAGAGATCCTATGGCTACACCTTC.

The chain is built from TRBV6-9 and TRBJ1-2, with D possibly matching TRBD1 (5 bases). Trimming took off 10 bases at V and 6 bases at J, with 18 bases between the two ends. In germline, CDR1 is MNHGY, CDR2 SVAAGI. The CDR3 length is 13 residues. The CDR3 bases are TGTGCCACCTCCGGGACCGGGGAGCATGGCTACACCTTC. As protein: CATSGTGEHGYTF.

The CDR3 DNA is TGTGCCAGCAGTCACCAGCGGAGCTCCTACAATGAGCAGTTCTTC. Translation gives CASSHQRSSYNEQFF. The rearrangement joins TRBV6-2 or TRBV6-3 to TRBJ2-1, with D tentatively TRBD2 (5 bases). This CDR3 comprises 15 residues. Trimming shortened V by 5 bases and J by 0 bases, and 11 bases separated the two germline ends. Germline CDR1 reads MNHEY; CDR2 reads SVGEGT.

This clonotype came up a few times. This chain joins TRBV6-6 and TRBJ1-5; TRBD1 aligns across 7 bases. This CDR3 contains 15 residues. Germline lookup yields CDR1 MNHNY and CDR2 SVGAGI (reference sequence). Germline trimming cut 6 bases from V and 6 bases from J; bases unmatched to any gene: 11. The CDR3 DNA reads TGTGCCAGCAGCCTCTCAGGGGGGGGGCGTCAGCCCCAGCATTTT. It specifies CASSLSGGGRQPQHF.

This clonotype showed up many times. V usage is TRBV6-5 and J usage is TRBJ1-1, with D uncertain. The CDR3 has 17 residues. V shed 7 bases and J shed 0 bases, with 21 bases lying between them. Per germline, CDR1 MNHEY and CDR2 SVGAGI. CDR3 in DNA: TGTGCCAGCATCCCACGAGGGTCCATCCGTATGAACACTGAAGCTTTCTTT. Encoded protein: CASIPRGSIRMNTEAFF.

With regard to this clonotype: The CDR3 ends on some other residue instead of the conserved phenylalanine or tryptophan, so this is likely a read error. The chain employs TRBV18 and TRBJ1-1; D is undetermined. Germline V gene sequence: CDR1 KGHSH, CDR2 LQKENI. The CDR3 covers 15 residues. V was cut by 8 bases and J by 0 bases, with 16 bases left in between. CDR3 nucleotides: TGTGCCAGCCACCCTAAAACGGGGATGAACACTGAAGCTTTCCTT. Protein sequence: CASHPKTGMNTEAFL.

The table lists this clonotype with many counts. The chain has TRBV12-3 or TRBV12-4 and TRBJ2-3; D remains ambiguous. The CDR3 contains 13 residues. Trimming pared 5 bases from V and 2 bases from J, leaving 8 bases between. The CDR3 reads CASSPENTDTQYF. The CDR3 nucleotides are TGTGCCAGCAGTCCCGAAAACACAGATACGCAGTATTTT.

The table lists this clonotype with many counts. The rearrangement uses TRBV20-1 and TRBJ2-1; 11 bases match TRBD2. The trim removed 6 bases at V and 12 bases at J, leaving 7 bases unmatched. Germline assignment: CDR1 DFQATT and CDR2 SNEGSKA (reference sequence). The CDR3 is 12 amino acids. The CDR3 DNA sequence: TGCAGTGCAGCTAGCGGGGGGTCTCCGCAGTTCTTC. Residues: CSAASGGSPQFF.